This note documents a single TCR beta chain sequence. Its target antigen remains unknown. No quality values exist for individual bases; no much larger clone is one base distant. The immunoSEQ Assay was used to sequence TCR beta CDR3 regions from DNA. Concerning the study's data processing: To compute T cell density, TCR beta template counts were normalized to usable DNA, which was estimated by amplifying housekeeping genes. The preseqR package was used to estimate richness by extrapolating to 400,000 templates for PBMC samples and to 120,000 templates for tissue samples. Clonality was calculated as one minus Pielou's evenness. Differential abundance testing on productive amino-acid clonotypes, with a minimum total count of 5 and an alpha of 0.1, was used to identify tissue-enriched TCRs. Repertoire overlap between compartments was quantified with the Jaccard Index and Morisita Overlap Index. GLIPH grouped TCR beta CDR3s together with public tetramer-defined viral CDR3s, and a viral motif had to include at least three viral sequences and show V-gene enrichment. Sourced from immuneACCESS, this table was stored by TCRdb with only in-frame sequences that have V and J called. A share of the clones is absent; for the studies checked, an unresolved V gene accounts for under half, and the remainder has no known explanation. V and J calls and clone size are given by that table; D and trimming were obtained from the DNA. The sample profile shows roughly 13,000 clones; around four fifths of them were found once. Over 25% of the sample is held by the ten biggest clonotypes.

This entry is derived from a study of T cells in localized non-small cell lung cancer (dated by TCRdb to 2018 to 2021). A note on the overall study: T cell repertoires of 236 early-stage NSCLC patients were analyzed, with tumors being compared against uninvolved tumor-adjacent lungs. The mean age of the NSCLC patients was around 65 years, with 130 or so men and 95 to 110 women. The cohort was made up of 200 to 250 treatment-naive NSCLC patients whose localized lung tumors had been resected.

At diagnosis, tumor, uninvolved tumor-adjacent lung and peripheral blood were collected and then preserved as a mix of FFPE and fresh-frozen material. For TCR repertoire profiling, blood samples were analyzed as peripheral blood mononuclear cells. The paper's findings and limits, for the study overall: Higher T cell density in blood was associated with longer overall survival, whereas higher clonality in adjacent lung was associated with shorter survival. Uninvolved tumor-adjacent lung showed the highest T cell clonality, higher than tumor, which suggests more focused antigenic responses in the uninvolved tumor-adjacent lung. Since the design was exploratory, TCR variables were selected using unadjusted p-values with no false-discovery rate correction. Of the top 100 tumor clones, a median of 57 were detected in paired uninvolved adjacent lung; over 25 were also among that lung's top 100. Because multi-region sequencing of the tumors was not done, intratumor heterogeneity could not be ruled out.

CDR1 and CDR2 (SGHKS, YYEKEE) derive from the germline V gene (reference sequence). Measured from the cysteine to the phenylalanine, the CDR3 is 16 residues long. Only the CDR3 DNA is retained, 48 bases long and in frame from the first base. Trimming removed 4 bases from V and 0 bases from J, leaving 14 bases between the germline ends. This specimen consisted of peripheral blood, obtained before any cancer treatment. The rearranged segments are TRBV5-5 and TRBJ1-3; D gene: possibly TRBD1, on 5 matching bases. The sequence was obtained from a male donor at least 60 years old with stage I squamous cell lung carcinoma. Here the CDR3 is given as CASSPGTLSSGNTIYF. The DNA reads as follows: TGTGCCAGCAGCCCCGGGACCCTGAGCTCTGGAAACACCATATATTTT. Where the CDR3 stops, the reference TRBV5-5 and TRBJ1-3 genes take over; the full variable domain is DAGVTQSPTHLIKTRGQQVTLRCSPISGHKSVSWYQQVLGQGPQFIFQYYEKEERGRGNFPDRFSARQFPNYSSELNVNALLLGDSALYLCASSPGTLSSGNTIYFGEGSWLTVV.